One sample yielded the 29 T cell receptor beta chains listed below, sequenced in a study of blood T cell repertoires in COVID-19. Clones were sequenced by immunoSEQ multiplex PCR, and TCRdb holds only the in-frame ones, with some missing. This table holds around 290,000 clones, roughly 90% found once. Sequenced sample: peripheral blood. These receptors all come from a man between 40 and 49 years old with acute or convalescent COVID-19.

V usage is TRBV15 and J usage is TRBJ1-1, with D hard to call. Germline V lookup: CDR1 LNHNV, CDR2 YYDKDF (reference sequence). The V gene lost 0 bases and the J gene lost 5 bases, with 7 bases spanning the gap. The CDR3 spans 13 residues. For the CDR3, the DNA is TGTGCCACCAGCAGAGATCGGACTACTGAAGCTTTCTTT. Residues: CATSRDRTTEAFF.

This chain links TRBV7-2 with TRBJ1-5; 9 bases fit TRBD1. The CDR3 length is 14 residues. Per the germline V gene, CDR1 is SGHTA and CDR2 is FQGNSA. V shed 6 bases, J shed 4 bases, and the junction held 4 bases outside the gene matches. For the CDR3, the DNA is TGTGCCAGCAGACCCGGGACAGGGAATCAGCCCCAGCATTTT. It translates to CASRPGTGNQPQHF.

The chain employs TRBV9 and TRBJ2-2; TRBD2 matches 11 bases. CDR1 is SGDLS, CDR2 YYNGEE, per germline. The V gene end was trimmed by 3 bases and the J gene end by 2 bases; junction bases not matched to a gene: 3. The CDR3 consists of 16 residues. The CDR3 DNA reads as TGTGCCAGCAGCGCCGGGACTAGCGGCAACACCGGGGAGCTGTTTTTT. Its protein is CASSAGTSGNTGELFF.

The chain employs TRBV27 and TRBJ1-6; D is possibly TRBD1 (5 bases). CDR1 MNHEY and CDR2 SMNVEV come from the germline V gene (reference sequence). The V gene lost 5 bases and the J gene lost 13 bases, with 12 bases spanning the gap. The CDR3 length is 12 residues. CDR3: CASSPNRSPLHF. DNA for the CDR3: TGTGCCAGCAGTCCTAACAGGTCCCCCCTCCACTTT.

V usage is TRBV7-7 and J usage is TRBJ1-2; 9 nucleotides agree with TRBD1. J gave up 4 bases and V 5 bases, and 14 bases lay outside the gene matches. CDR3 length equals 17 residues. The germline CDR1 and CDR2 sequences are SSHAT and FNYEAQ (reference sequence). CDR3 nucleotides: TGTGCCAGCAGCCCCCTAACCGGGACAGGGTTACTCTATGGCTACACCTTC. Its translation: CASSPLTGTGLLYGYTF.

The chain couples TRBV3-1 (or the pseudogene TRBV3-2) to TRBJ1-3; no clear D gene. The CDR3 is 15 amino acids. Germline-derived CDR1 and CDR2 are LGHDT and YNNKEL (reference sequence). Trimming removed 5 bases from V and 0 bases from J, with 11 bases in between. For the CDR3, the DNA is TGTGCCAGCAGCTACGAAACATTCTCTGGAAACACCATATATTTT. Residues: CASSYETFSGNTIYF.

The V and J genes are TRBV4-2 and TRBJ2-1; 12 positions agree with TRBD2. This CDR3 is built from 17 residues. V lost 0 bases and J lost 8; bases outside the gene matches: 8. CDR1 and CDR2 (germline): LGHNA, YNFKEQ. The CDR3 loop is CASSQERASGGAYEQFF. For the CDR3, the DNA is TGTGCCAGCAGCCAAGAAAGGGCTAGCGGGGGGGCATATGAGCAGTTCTTC.

This chain links TRBV2 with TRBJ2-2; no clear D. Germline V gene data show CDR1 as SNHLY and CDR2 as FYNNEI. The CDR3 contains 14 residues. V was clipped by 7 bases and J by 7 bases, with 16 bases between them. Here the CDR3 DNA reads TGTGCCAGCAACTATTCTCCCAGTGACGGGGAGCTGTTTTTT. It yields the protein CASNYSPSDGELFF.

This clone was observed a few times. This sequence joins TRBV5-4 and TRBJ1-1; no definite D call. Germline lookup yields CDR1 SGHNT and CDR2 YYREEE (reference sequence). Trimming pared 7 bases from V and 2 bases from J, leaving 12 bases between. The CDR3 is 13 amino acids. CDR3 in DNA: TGTGCCAGCGGGAGGGAGGGAAACACTGAAGCTTTCTTT. This translates into CASGREGNTEAFF.

The chain uses TRBV27 and TRBJ1-5, with D unresolved. The CDR3 extends over 14 amino acids. With 2 bases removed from V and 3 bases from J, the gap between germline ends came to 8 bases. CDR1 is MNHEY and CDR2 is SMNVEV in the germline V gene (reference sequence). The CDR3: CASSLRLNNQPQHF. DNA of the CDR3: TGTGCCAGCAGTTTAAGACTGAACAATCAGCCCCAGCATTTT.

This sequence joins TRBV4-2 and TRBJ2-7; 10 bases fit TRBD1. Germline V lookup: CDR1 LGHNA, CDR2 YNFKEQ. There are 15 residues in the CDR3. With 3 bases clipped from V and 6 bases from J, the junction kept 8 bases outside the gene matches. The CDR3 region is CASSQRQGAGGEQYF. Here the CDR3 DNA reads TGTGCCAGCAGCCAGAGACAGGGGGCAGGGGGCGAGCAGTACTTC.

J is TRBJ2-1 and V is TRBV5-1; maybe TRBD2 (5 bases). CDR1 is SGHRS and CDR2 is YFSETQ in the germline V gene. Trimming left V 5 bases short and J 2 bases short, with 17 bases between. CDR3 length: 16 amino acids. The CDR3 reads CASRSLAVATYNEQFF. The CDR3 DNA is TGCGCCAGCAGAAGTCTAGCAGTAGCGACCTACAATGAGCAGTTCTTC. The full variable domain, in which reference TRBV5-1 and TRBJ2-1 provide the parts outside the CDR3, is KAGVTQTPRYLIKTRGQQVTLSCSPISGHRSVSWYQQTPGQGLQFLFEYFSETQRNKGNFPGRFSGRQFSNSRSEMNVSTLELGDSALYLCASRSLAVATYNEQFFGPGTRLTVL.

This chain uses TRBV30 with TRBJ2-1; D ambiguous. Germline V gene data show CDR1 as GTSNPN and CDR2 as SVGIG (reference sequence). The CDR3 spans 11 residues. V was pared by 1 base and J by 8 bases, with 6 bases between. CDR3 region: CAWSGTYEQFF. CDR3 in DNA: TGTGCCTGGAGTGGAACATATGAGCAGTTCTTC.

The V call is TRBV29-1, the J call TRBJ1-2, with unresolved D. Trimming left V 6 bases short and J 1 base short, with 3 bases between. This CDR3 spans 10 amino acids. Germline V lookup: CDR1 SQVTM, CDR2 ANQGSEA. The CDR3 is CSVRNYGYTF. DNA of the CDR3: TGCAGCGTCCGTAACTATGGCTACACCTTC. Based on the CDR3 plus reference TRBV29-1 and TRBJ1-2, the full variable domain is SAVISQKPSRDICQRGTSLTIQCQVDSQVTMMFWYRQQPGQSLTLIATANQGSEATYESGFVIDKFPISRPNLTFSTLTVSNMSPEDSSIYLCSVRNYGYTFGSGTRLTVV.

The count of this clone is one. V is TRBV5-4 and J is TRBJ2-1; a weak D match, TRBD1 (7 bases). CDR3 length: 16 residues. Looked up from germline, CDR1 is SGHNT and CDR2 is YYREEE (reference sequence). V lost 4 bases and J lost 4, with 18 bases in between. This CDR3 reads CASSPGSGGTYNEQFF. The CDR3 DNA follows: TGTGCCAGCAGCCCGGGGTCAGGGGGGACTTACAATGAGCAGTTCTTC.

J is TRBJ1-2 and V is TRBV19; 9 bases match TRBD1. With V trimmed by 3 bases and J by 3 bases, 8 bases remained unmatched. This CDR3 spans 16 amino acids. The germline CDR1 and CDR2 sequences are LNHDA and SQIVND (reference sequence). The CDR3 region has the DNA TGTGCCAGTAGTATTAAAATGGGACAGGGAGACTATGGCTACACCTTC. Encoded protein: CASSIKMGQGDYGYTF.

The chain combines TRBV7-2 with TRBJ1-1, with D uncertain. In germline, CDR1 is SGHTA, CDR2 FQGNSA. Trimming removed 5 bases from V and 0 bases from J, with 7 bases in between. This CDR3 spans 13 amino acids. CDR3 residues: CASSRDMNTEAFF. Here the CDR3 DNA reads TGTGCCAGCAGCCGAGATATGAACACTGAAGCTTTCTTT.

The CDR3 loop is CASRYLPNYGYTF. CDR3 DNA sequence: TGTGCCAGCAGGTACTTGCCTAACTATGGCTACACCTTC. The J gene is TRBJ1-2, the V gene TRBV2; D is unclear. Germline V gives CDR1 SNHLY, CDR2 FYNNEI. V lost 6 bases and J 0 bases, leaving 8 bases between the germline ends. The CDR3 runs to 13 residues.

This clone was seen a few times. The J gene is TRBJ1-6, the V gene TRBV27; 8 nucleotides line up with TRBD1. Germline V gene sequence: CDR1 MNHEY, CDR2 SMNVEV (reference sequence). The CDR3 consists of 15 residues. Losses at the gene ends were 4 bases for V and 5 bases for J; bases not matched to a gene: 4. The CDR3 sequence is CASSSGQVNNSPLHF. DNA for the CDR3: TGTGCCAGCAGTTCGGGACAGGTGAATAATTCACCCCTCCACTTT.

V gene TRBV2 combines with J gene TRBJ2-2, with D perhaps TRBD2 (6 bases). There are 13 residues in the CDR3. Germline assignment: CDR1 SNHLY and CDR2 FYNNEI. V lost 7 bases to trimming and J lost 7 bases, with 13 bases between them. Written as DNA, the CDR3 is TGTGCCAGCACCACTCGGAGGGGCGGGGAGCTGTTTTTT. It translates to CASTTRRGGELFF.

The rearrangement links TRBV6-5 to TRBJ1-1; D gene unclear. CDR3 size: 13 residues. Germline CDR1 reads MNHEY; CDR2 reads SVGAGI. Trimming pared 10 bases from V and 1 base from J, leaving 13 bases between. The CDR3 here is CATLSHRNTEAFF. In DNA, the CDR3 is TGTGCCACCCTATCCCACCGGAACACTGAAGCTTTCTTT.

The chain is built from TRBV18 and TRBJ1-2; D is perhaps TRBD1 (6 bases). The germline V and J ends were trimmed by 4 bases and 4 bases, with 13 bases remaining between them. This CDR3 has 14 residues. CDR1 is KGHSH and CDR2 is LQKENI in the germline V gene. The CDR3 DNA is TGTGCCAGCTCACTCGGACAGACATTCTATGGCTACACCTTC. Protein: CASSLGQTFYGYTF.

This clone was seen once. The genes are TRBV5-6 and TRBJ2-7; perhaps TRBD2 as D (6 bases). V was pared by 3 bases and J by 1 base, with 8 bases between. The germline V gene has CDR1 SGHDT and CDR2 YYEEEE. The CDR3 is made up of 13 amino acids. CDR3 sequence (DNA): TGTGCCAGCAGCTGGGGGACTTCCTACGAGCAGTACTTC. It yields the protein CASSWGTSYEQYF.

CDR3 in DNA: TGCGCCAGCAGTGACCGAGGGACAGGTGAGCAGTTCTTC. It encodes CASSDRGTGEQFF. The chain couples TRBV10-1 to TRBJ2-1; TRBD1 matches 8 bases. The V gene's germline CDR1 is WNHNN and CDR2 SYGVQD (reference sequence). V dropped 3 bases and J dropped 9; count of bases not matched to a gene: 4. The CDR3 contains 13 residues.

This clone was found a few times. V is TRBV5-6 and J is TRBJ1-2, with D possibly matching TRBD1 (5 bases). The V end was cut by 3 bases, the J end by 6 bases, with 18 bases between. The CDR3 extends over 15 amino acids. The germline gives CDR1 SGHDT, CDR2 YYEEEE. CDR3 in amino acids: CASSYNRRRVNGYTF. The CDR3 DNA is TGTGCCAGCAGCTATAACCGCCGCAGGGTGAATGGCTACACCTTC.

V is TRBV24-1 and J is TRBJ2-7; 11 bases line up with TRBD1. Per the germline V gene, CDR1 is KGHDR and CDR2 is SFDVKD. The CDR3 runs 20 residues. J lost 0 bases, V lost 4 bases, and 16 bases had no gene match. The CDR3 protein is CATSEPNYRDRGVSSYEQYF. DNA for the CDR3: TGTGCCACCAGTGAACCTAATTACCGGGACAGGGGGGTTAGCTCCTACGAGCAGTACTTC.

Details on this clone: In the same sample, other DNA sequences code for this CDR3. The J gene is TRBJ1-2, the V gene TRBV6-6; D is perhaps TRBD1 (6 bases). V lost 6 bases, J lost 1 base, and 9 bases lay in between. Germline loops: CDR1 MNHNY, CDR2 SVGAGI (reference sequence). The CDR3 extends over 13 amino acids. CDR3 protein: CASSLQGNYGYTF. The CDR3 bases are TGTGCCAGCAGCCTACAGGGTAACTATGGCTACACCTTC.

The chain couples TRBV5-1 to TRBJ2-1, with D possibly being TRBD2 (5 bases). The CDR3 consists of 16 residues. V dropped 1 base and J dropped 6 bases, with 17 bases sitting between them. CDR1 and CDR2 from the germline V gene are SGHRS and YFSETQ. The CDR3 nucleotides read TGCGCCAGCAGCTTGACGGGATCCCCGGGATCCAATGAGCAGTTCTTC. It yields the protein CASSLTGSPGSNEQFF. Full variable domain (rest looked up from reference TRBV5-1 and TRBJ2-1): KAGVTQTPRYLIKTRGQQVTLSCSPISGHRSVSWYQQTPGQGLQFLFEYFSETQRNKGNFPGRFSGRQFSNSRSEMNVSTLELGDSALYLCASSLTGSPGSNEQFFGPGTRLTVL.

The chain carries TRBV5-1 and TRBJ1-1; a possible D gene is TRBD1 (6 bases). In germline, CDR1 is SGHRS, CDR2 YFSETQ. The CDR3 extends over 13 amino acids. V shed 2 bases and J shed 5 bases, with 10 bases lying between them. The CDR3 protein is CASSFTQGTEAFF. CDR3 bases: TGCGCCAGCAGCTTTACTCAGGGGACTGAAGCTTTCTTT.